Included here is one TCR beta chain sequence, with context. Generated by immunoSEQ multiplex PCR, the TCRdb table keeps only in-frame clones and is missing some. The table has 150,000 to 200,000 clones, about 86% seen once. This CDR3 is 14 amino acids long. J was trimmed by 3 bases and V by 5 bases; bases with no gene match: 8. Germline V gives CDR1 SQVTM, CDR2 ANQGSEA. This entry is derived from a study of blood T cell repertoires in COVID-19. Study at large: From the United States, Italy and Spain came samples of acute and convalescent COVID-19. T cells, B-cell-depleted T cells, or PBMCs provided the cDNA or gDNA that served as material.

This TCR was recovered from a human donor with acute or convalescent COVID-19. The donor label of this sample is uncertain. The chain is built from TRBV29-1 and TRBJ2-3; 7 bases are shared with TRBD1. Sequenced sample: peripheral blood. As DNA, the CDR3 is TGCAGCGTTACGACAGGGTTTAATACAGATACGCAGTATTTT. Translated: CSVTTGFNTDTQYF.